The T cell receptor (beta chain) described here comes from a study of T cell responses to AZD1222 COVID-19 vaccine. From germline, CDR1 is LGHNT and CDR2 FRNRAP. The germline V and J ends were trimmed by 5 bases and 5 bases, with 9 bases remaining between them. The length of the CDR3 is 12 residues. Sequencing used immunoSEQ multiplex PCR; TCRdb keeps in-frame clones, though not all of them. The sample lists approximately 79,000 clones, 75% to 90% occurring once. The genes are TRBV12-5 and TRBJ1-2; no clear D. This sequence was found in an adult in good health. The sample here was peripheral blood, taken on day 0 of AZD1222 vaccination. The DNA of the CDR3 is TGTGCTAGTGGTGGCGATGTGTATGGCTACACCTTC. It is translated as CASGGDVYGYTF.